The TCR beta chain under discussion was sequenced for a study of T cell responses to AZD1222 COVID-19 vaccine. Clones were read by immunoSEQ multiplex PCR, and TCRdb kept only the in-frame ones, dropping some. The repertoire consists of 70,000 to 90,000 clones, with approximately 88% occurring once and the leading ten covering 2% to 2.5%. Sequenced material: peripheral blood, taken on day 0 of AZD1222 vaccination. This TCR came from an adult in good health.

The CDR3 nucleotides read TGTGCCTCCTATCGGGGCTGGATGGCTGAAGCTTTCTTT. This encodes CASYRGWMAEAFF. The chain is built from TRBV12-3 or TRBV12-4 and TRBJ1-1; D possibly corresponds to TRBD1 (5 bases). This CDR3 spans 13 amino acids. Trimming pared 11 bases from V and 6 bases from J, leaving 19 bases between.